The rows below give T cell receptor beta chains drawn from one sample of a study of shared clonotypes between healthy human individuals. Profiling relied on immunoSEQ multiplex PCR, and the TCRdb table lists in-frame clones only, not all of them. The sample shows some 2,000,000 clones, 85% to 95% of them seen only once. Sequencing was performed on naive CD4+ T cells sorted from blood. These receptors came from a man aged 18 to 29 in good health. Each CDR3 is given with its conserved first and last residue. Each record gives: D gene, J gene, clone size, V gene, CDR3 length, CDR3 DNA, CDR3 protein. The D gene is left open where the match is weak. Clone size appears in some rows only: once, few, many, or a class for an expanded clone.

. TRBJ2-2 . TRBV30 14 TGTGCCTGGAGTTCCACAAGGACCACCGGGGAGCTGTTTTTT CAWSSTRTTGELFF
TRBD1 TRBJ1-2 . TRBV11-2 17 TGTGCCAGCAGCTTGCGGGGACAGGGGGCCGTTCTCAATGGCTACACCTTC CASSLRGQGAVLNGYTF
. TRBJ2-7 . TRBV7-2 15 TGTGCCAGCAGCTTAGAACAGGGTTTAACCTACGAGCAGTACTTC CASSLEQGLTYEQYF
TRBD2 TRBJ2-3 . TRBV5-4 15 TGTGCCAGCAGCCGATCGGGGGGGCCGACAGATACGCAGTATTTT CASSRSGGPTDTQYF
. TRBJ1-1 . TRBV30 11 TGTGCCTGGATTCTAAGGACTGAAGCTTTCTTT CAWILRTEAFF
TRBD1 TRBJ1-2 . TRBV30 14 TGTGCCTGGAGTGTGTTCGGACAGGGCTATGGCTACACCTTC CAWSVFGQGYGYTF
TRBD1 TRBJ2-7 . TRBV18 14 TGTGCCAGCTCGCCCGGGACAGGGGGCTACGAGCAGTACTTC CASSPGTGGYEQYF
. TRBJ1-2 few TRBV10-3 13 TGTGCCATCAGTGAGTCAGGGTCCTATGGCTACACCTTC CAISESGSYGYTF
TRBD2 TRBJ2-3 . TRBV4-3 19 TGCGCCAGCAGCCTCTCTACCCCGCTAGCGGGAGGCCTCACAGATACGCAGTATTTT CASSLSTPLAGGLTDTQYF
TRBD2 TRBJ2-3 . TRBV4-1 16 TGCGCCAGCAGCCAAGTGCCTAGCGGGGTCCCAGATACGCAGTATTTT CASSQVPSGVPDTQYF
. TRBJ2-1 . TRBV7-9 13 TGTGCCAGCAGCTTATGGGAGTTGGGAGAGCAGTTCTTC CASSLWELGEQFF
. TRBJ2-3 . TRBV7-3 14 TGTGCCAGCAGCCCCAATGGGCAGGGGGATACGCAGTATTTT CASSPNGQGDTQYF
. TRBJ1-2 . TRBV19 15 TGTGCCAGTAAAAGTAAGCCGGGCCTCGTGTATGGCTACACCTTC CASKSKPGLVYGYTF
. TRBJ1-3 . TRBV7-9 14 TGTGCCAGCAGCCCGACAGTATCTGGAAACACCATATATTTT CASSPTVSGNTIYF
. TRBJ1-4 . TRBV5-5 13 TGTGCCAGTGGCCGGACAACTAATGAAAAACTGTTTTTT CASGRTTNEKLFF
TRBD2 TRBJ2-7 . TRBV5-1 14 TGCGCCAGCAGCTTACAGCGGGACGGCTACGAGCAGTACTTC CASSLQRDGYEQYF
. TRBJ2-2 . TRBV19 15 TGTGCCAGTAGTATAGGGGACAAGAACACCGGGGAGCTGTTTTTT CASSIGDKNTGELFF
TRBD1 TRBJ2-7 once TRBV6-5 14 TGTGCCAGCAGCGCGAGACAGGGTGGCTACGAGCAGTACTTC CASSARQGGYEQYF
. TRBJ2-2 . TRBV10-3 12 TGTGCCATCAACGGAGACTGGGGGGAGCTGTTTTTT CAINGDWGELFF
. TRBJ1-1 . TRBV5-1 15 TGCGCCAGCAGCTCGTTGAGGAATTTGGACACTGAAGCTTTCTTT CASSSLRNLDTEAFF
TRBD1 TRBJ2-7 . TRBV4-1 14 TGCGCCAGCAGCCAAGAAGGACAGGTCTACGAGCAGTACTTC CASSQEGQVYEQYF
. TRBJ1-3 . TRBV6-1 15 TGTGCCAGCCTCAGCCTCCGACAGGCTGGAAACACCATATATTTT CASLSLRQAGNTIYF
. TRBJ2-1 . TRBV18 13 TGTGCCAGCTCACCACCGACGCGCGGTGAGCAGTTCTTC CASSPPTRGEQFF
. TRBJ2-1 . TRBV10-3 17 TGTGCCATCAGTGAGTCGGCCGGCCCTGGGTCCTACAATGAGCAGTTCTTC CAISESAGPGSYNEQFF
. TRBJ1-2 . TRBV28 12 TGTGCCAGCAGTTTAAGGGACCGTGGCTACACCTTC CASSLRDRGYTF
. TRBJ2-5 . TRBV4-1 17 TGCGCCAGCAGCCAAGAGGGTGGAGAACAGTCCCAAGAGACCCAGTACTTC CASSQEGGEQSQETQYF
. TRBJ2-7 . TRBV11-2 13 TGTGCCAGCAACCCCCAAGGACTCTACGAGCAGTACTTC CASNPQGLYEQYF
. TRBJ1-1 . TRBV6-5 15 TGTGCCAGCAGCCCACCGGGACTTGGGAGGTCTGAAGCTTTCTTT CASSPPGLGRSEAFF
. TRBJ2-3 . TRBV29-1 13 TGCAGCGTTGAGGGGCGGTTCACAGATACGCAGTATTTT CSVEGRFTDTQYF
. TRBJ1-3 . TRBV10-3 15 TGTGCCATCAGTGAGTCTGTATTCTCTGGAAACACCATATATTTT CAISESVFSGNTIYF
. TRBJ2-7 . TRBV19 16 TGTGCCAGTAGTCAAAGAGGGGCAAGGAGCTCCTACGAGCAGTACTTC CASSQRGARSSYEQYF
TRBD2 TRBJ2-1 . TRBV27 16 TGTGCCAGCAGTCCTCTAGGACTAGCGGGGAACAATGAGCAGTTCTTC CASSPLGLAGNNEQFF
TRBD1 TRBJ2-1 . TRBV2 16 TGTGCCAGCAGTGAAGCCCGATCGACAGGGCTCAATGAGCAGTTCTTC CASSEARSTGLNEQFF
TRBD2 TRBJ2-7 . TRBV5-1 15 TGCGCCAGCAGCTTGGGCCTAGCGGGAGCCTACGAGCAGTACTTC CASSLGLAGAYEQYF
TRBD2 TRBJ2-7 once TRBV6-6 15 TGTGCCAGCACCGAAACTAGCGGTTTCTCCTACGAGCAGTACTTC CASTETSGFSYEQYF
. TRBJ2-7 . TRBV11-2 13 TGTGCCAGCAGCTCAGGGCAGGACTACGAGCAGTACTTC CASSSGQDYEQYF
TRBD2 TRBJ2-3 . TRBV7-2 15 TGTGCCAGCAGCCGCCTGGCGGGAGGGTTAGATACGCAGTATTTT CASSRLAGGLDTQYF
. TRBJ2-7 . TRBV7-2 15 TGTGCCAGCAGTCCCGGACTCGCCCTTCCCTACGAGCAGTACTTC CASSPGLALPYEQYF
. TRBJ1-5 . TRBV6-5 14 TGTGCCAGCAGTAGAGGACGGGGGACTCAGCCCCAGCATTTT CASSRGRGTQPQHF
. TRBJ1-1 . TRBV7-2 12 TGTGCCAGCAGCCAGGCGGGGACTGAAGCTTTCTTT CASSQAGTEAFF
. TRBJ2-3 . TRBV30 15 TGTGCCTGGAGTTCCTTCGGAGGTAGCACAGATACGCAGTATTTT CAWSSFGGSTDTQYF
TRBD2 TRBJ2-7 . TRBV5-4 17 TGTGCCAGCAGCCCCCGTGGCGGGGGGGCCGCGTCCTACGAGCAGTACTTC CASSPRGGGAASYEQYF
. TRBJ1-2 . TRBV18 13 TGTGCCAGCTCACCGGACATCGGGTATGGCTACACCTTC CASSPDIGYGYTF
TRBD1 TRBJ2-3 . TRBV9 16 TGTGCCAGCAGCGATGACAGGGGGCGCTTTCGAGATACGCAGTATTTT CASSDDRGRFRDTQYF
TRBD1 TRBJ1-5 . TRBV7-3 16 TGCGCCAGCAGCCAAGTGGGACAGGGTCTGGTCTGGGCCCAGCATTTT CASSQVGQGLVWAQHF
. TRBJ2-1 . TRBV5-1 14 TGCGCCAGCATGGGGACCGCCTCCTACAATGAGCAGTTCTTC CASMGTASYNEQFF
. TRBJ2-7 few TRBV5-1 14 TGCGCCAGCAGCTTGACCGAGAGCTCCTACGAGCAGTACTTC CASSLTESSYEQYF
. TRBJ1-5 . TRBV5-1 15 TGCGCCAGCAGCTTAGAGGGGTATAGCAATCAGCCCCAGCATTTT CASSLEGYSNQPQHF
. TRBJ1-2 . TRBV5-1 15 TGCGCCAGCAGCTTGGGAGGGACGCCAAGCTATGGCTACACCTTC CASSLGGTPSYGYTF
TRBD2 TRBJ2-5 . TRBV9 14 TGTGCCAGCAGCGCACAAGGCGGGGGAGAGACCCAGTACTTC CASSAQGGGETQYF
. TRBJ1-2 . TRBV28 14 TGTGCCAGCAGCCCCGGAGGGGGAGCCTATGGCTACACCTTC CASSPGGGAYGYTF
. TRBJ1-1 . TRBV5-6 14 TGTGCCAGCAGGCAAGGACCGCTGAACACTGAAGCTTTCTTT CASRQGPLNTEAFF